The entry below describes one T cell receptor (beta chain). Assay used: immunoSEQ multiplex PCR; TCRdb lists only in-frame clones, some missing. Here the sample spans 250,000 to 350,000 clones, roughly 87% being singletons. Germline assignment: CDR1 KGHSH and CDR2 LQKENI. J gave up 5 bases and V 1 base, and 2 bases lay outside the gene matches. This CDR3 spans 14 amino acids. The data belong to a study of cytomegalovirus exposure and HLA in healthy donors. This TCR was recovered from a man aged 30-40 years in good health and CMV-seronegative. Input material: PBMCs. V gene TRBV18 combines with J gene TRBJ2-4, with 7 bases matching TRBD2. CDR3 residues: CASSPQGRENIQYF. CDR3 nucleotide sequence: TGTGCCAGCTCACCACAGGGGAGGGAAAACATTCAGTACTTC.